One sample yielded the 10 T cell receptor beta chains listed below, sequenced in a study of siplizumab effects on memory and regulatory T cells (dated by TCRdb to about 2019). Library prep was done by the immunoSEQ multiplex PCR assay. Here the immuneACCESS table is served through TCRdb, limited to in-frame sequences with V and J called. Missing clones are a known gap in these copies; in checked studies unresolved V genes cover under half, and the rest lacks a known reason. The sample table records about 27,000 clones; roughly 88% of these occur just once. The ten largest clones take up under 25% of the sample. Source material: memory CD4+ T cells sorted from blood. The cell subset or site label for this specimen denotes: unstimulated CD4+ memory T cells. These receptors all stem from a human donor in good health.

This clone was seen only a few times. The chain recombines TRBV7-2 with TRBJ2-1, with no clear D. CDR1 and CDR2 (germline): SGHTA, FQGNSA. The CDR3 covers 13 residues. Trimming stripped 3 bases from V and 10 bases from J, with 13 bases between. CDR3: CASSFLGRTEQFF. Here the CDR3 DNA reads TGTGCCAGCAGCTTTCTAGGACGGACGGAGCAGTTCTTC.

The chain links TRBV11-3 to TRBJ2-2; possibly TRBD1 for D (6 bases). The germline V and J ends were trimmed by 5 bases and 8 bases, with 21 bases remaining between them. The CDR3 covers 16 residues. The germline CDR1 and CDR2 sequences are SGHNT and YENEEA. The CDR3 nucleotides are TGTGCCAGCAGCAATCGGACAGATTATTTAGGGGGGGAGCTGTTTTTT. Translated, it gives CASSNRTDYLGGELFF.

This clone is a singleton in its sample. The gene calls are TRBV19 and TRBJ2-7; a possible D gene is TRBD2 (5 bases). V lost 4 bases and J lost 3, with 7 bases in between. Germline-derived CDR1 and CDR2 are LNHDA and SQIVND (reference sequence). CDR3 length: 12 amino acids. The CDR3 nucleotides are TGTGCCAGTAGTACCCGGGGCTACGAGCAGTACTTC. Translated: CASSTRGYEQYF.

The count of this clone is one. The rearrangement uses TRBV9 and TRBJ1-3; D remains ambiguous. The germline V gene has CDR1 SGDLS and CDR2 YYNGEE. Trimming stripped 4 bases from V and 0 bases from J, with 11 bases between. The CDR3 runs to 15 residues. CDR3 DNA sequence: TGTGCCAGCAGCCAGAACACTCTCTCTGGAAACACCATATATTTT. It encodes CASSQNTLSGNTIYF.

This chain joins TRBV30 and TRBJ2-7; 7 bases fit TRBD2. This CDR3 has 14 residues. The trim removed 3 bases at V and 0 bases at J, leaving 5 bases unmatched. Germline loops: CDR1 GTSNPN, CDR2 SVGIG (reference sequence). The CDR3 protein is CAWSSTSYSYEQYF. CDR3 in DNA: TGTGCCTGGAGCTCGACTAGCTACTCCTACGAGCAGTACTTC.

Remarks on this clone: Mismatch with germline at one junction end may stem from a read error. The chain joins TRBV6-6 to TRBJ2-4, with TRBD2 as a possible D gene (6 bases). CDR1 and CDR2 (germline): MNHNY, SVGAGI (reference sequence). The CDR3 has 16 amino acids. This chain's CDR3 is CASSYSGEEAKHIQYF. The CDR3, as DNA: TGTGCCAGCAGTTACTCAGGGGAGGAAGCCAAACACATTCAGTACTTC.

V usage is TRBV6-5 and J usage is TRBJ2-7, with 11 bases identical to TRBD1. CDR3 size: 13 residues. V was clipped by 6 bases and J by 9 bases; unmatched bases: 7. Germline CDR1 reads MNHEY; CDR2 reads SVGAGI. The CDR3 nucleotides are TGTGCCAGCAGCCGGGGACAGGGGGTAGGGCAGTACTTC. Translated, it gives CASSRGQGVGQYF.

The gene calls are TRBV6-1 and TRBJ1-5; 8 nucleotides match TRBD1. Germline V CDR1 and CDR2: MNHNS, SASEGT. The length of the CDR3 is 15 residues. Trimming took 4 bases from V and 3 from J; bases not matched to a gene: 5. The CDR3 nucleotides are TGTGCCAGCAGTGTCCGGACAGGGCTCAATCAGCCCCAGCATTTT. Translation: CASSVRTGLNQPQHF.

The CDR3 loop is CASSYGQGANQPQHF. The CDR3 DNA reads TGCGCCAGCAGCTATGGACAGGGTGCCAATCAGCCCCAGCATTTT. V usage is TRBV4-1 and J usage is TRBJ1-5, with TRBD1 matching over 8 bases. The V and J ends lost 5 bases and 3 bases, in that order; junction bases with no gene match: 6. CDR1 is MGHRA, CDR2 YSYEKL, per germline. The CDR3 loop spans 15 amino acids.

This clone appeared a single time. The chain couples TRBV6-5 to TRBJ2-7; the D is unclear. The V end lost 3 bases, the J end lost 5 bases, and 5 bases lay between the germline ends. The germline CDR1 and CDR2 sequences are MNHEY and SVGAGI. The length of the CDR3 is 11 residues. The CDR3 here is CASSYLHEQYF. CDR3 in DNA: TGTGCCAGCAGTTATCTCCACGAGCAGTACTTC.